The source of this T cell receptor beta chain is a study of blood T cell repertoires in COVID-19. Here immunoSEQ multiplex PCR was the method, and the copy in TCRdb shows in-frame clones only, minus some. This sample has about 250,000 clones, with 80% to 90% found just once. This clone has a single count. Looked up from germline, CDR1 is LGHDT and CDR2 is YNNKEL (reference sequence). The CDR3 is made up of 14 amino acids. V was trimmed by 8 bases and J by 3 bases, leaving 11 bases between them. The rearrangement links TRBV3-1 (or the pseudogene TRBV3-2) to TRBJ1-6, with D perhaps matching TRBD1 (5 bases). The specimen was PBMCs or T cells enriched from blood (not recorded which). This TCR derives from a woman aged 40 to 50 who had been exposed to COVID-19. The CDR3 reads CASAGISYNSPLHF. Here the CDR3 DNA reads TGTGCCAGCGCAGGGATCAGCTATAATTCACCCCTCCACTTT.